Detailed here is one T cell receptor beta chain. The data derive from a study of blood T cell repertoires in COVID-19. In the original processing: Amplification of reference gene primers provided the estimated nucleated cell counts. Repertoires were generated with immunoSEQ multiplex PCR, while TCRdb's copy carries only in-frame clones and drops some. The DNA was the basis for D and trimming; V, J and clone size are from that table. The data contain approximately 340,000 clones, roughly 90% of them singletons. Cohort assignment relied on participant-reported clinical history. Germline-derived CDR1 and CDR2 are KGHSH and LQKENI. V was shortened by 1 base and J by 8 bases, with 12 bases between the two germline ends. The CDR3 consists of 15 residues.

The sample taken for sequencing was PBMCs or T cells enriched from blood (not recorded which). The V call is TRBV18, the J call TRBJ1-6; tentative D call: TRBD1 (5 bases). The clonotype originates from a woman aged 40-49 years who had been exposed to COVID-19. The CDR3 DNA follows: TGTGCCAGCTCACCACAGGGGTCGTTGGATTCACCCCTCCACTTT. It specifies CASSPQGSLDSPLHF.